This record covers a single TCR beta chain. Original processing methods: The assay estimated nucleated cells by amplifying reference gene primers. This table comes from immunoSEQ multiplex PCR, and its TCRdb copy is limited to in-frame clones, with some not included. V and J calls and clone size are as listed in that table; D and trimming were resolved from the DNA. This sample yields 98,000 or so clones, of which 70% to 85% are seen a single time; more than 3% belongs to the top ten. This CDR3 is built from 14 residues. After removal of 5 bases from V and 2 bases from J, the junction contained 2 bases not matched to a gene. Germline CDR1 reads LNHDA; CDR2 reads SQIVND (reference sequence). This specimen belongs to a study of blood T cell repertoires in COVID-19.

Sample: peripheral blood. This TCR was sampled from a woman older than 75 with active or convalescent COVID-19. The chain couples TRBV19 to TRBJ2-7, with TRBD2 identical over 11 bases. The CDR3 sequence: CASSLTSGTYEQYF. The CDR3 DNA is TGTGCCAGTAGTTTGACTAGCGGGACCTACGAGCAGTACTTC.